Here is one T cell receptor beta chain with its context. Its matching antigen is unknown. From the 5' RACE reads, TCRdb called clonotypes with MiXCR, one entry per CDR3 protein. The repertoire has about 62,000 distinct CDR3 sequences, around 30% of them found once; the top ten carry about 2.5%. Study conclusions and caveats: Tumor memory CD4+ T cell TCR gene usage was found to cluster with blood and lymph node memory CD4+ cells and with lymph node naive CD4+ cells.

CDR1 and CDR2 (germline): SNHLY, FYNNEI. V gave up 1 base and J gave up 8 bases, with 14 bases separating them. The CDR3 sequence is 14 residues long. The J gene is TRBJ1-2, the V gene TRBV2, with D possibly TRBD1 on 5 matching bases. This receptor was identified in a female donor with breast cancer. The sequencing sample was made of tumor-infiltrating naive CD4+ T cells sorted from the breast tumor. Subset indicated: naive CD4+ T cells, CD4+CD45RA+CD25-. CDR3 sequence: CASSEGQGREGYTF. As DNA, the CDR3 is TGTGCCAGCAGTGAAGGGCAGGGCCGGGAGGGCTACACCTTC.